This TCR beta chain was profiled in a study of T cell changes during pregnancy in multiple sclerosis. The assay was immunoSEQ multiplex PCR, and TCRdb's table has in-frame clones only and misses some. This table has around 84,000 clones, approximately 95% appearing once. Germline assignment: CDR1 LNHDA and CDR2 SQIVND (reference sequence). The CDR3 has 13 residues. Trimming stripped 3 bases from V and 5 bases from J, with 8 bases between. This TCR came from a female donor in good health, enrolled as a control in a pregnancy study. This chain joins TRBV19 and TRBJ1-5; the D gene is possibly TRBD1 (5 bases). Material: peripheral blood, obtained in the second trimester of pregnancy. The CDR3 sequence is CASSIDSYQPQHF. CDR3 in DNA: TGTGCCAGTAGTATCGACAGCTATCAGCCCCAGCATTTT. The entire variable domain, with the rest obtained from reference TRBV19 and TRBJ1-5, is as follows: DGGITQSPKYLFRKEGQNVTLSCEQNLNHDAMYWYRQDPGQGLRLIYYSQIVNDFQKGDIAEGYSVSREKKESFPLTVTSAQKNPTAFYLCASSIDSYQPQHFGDGTRLSIL.